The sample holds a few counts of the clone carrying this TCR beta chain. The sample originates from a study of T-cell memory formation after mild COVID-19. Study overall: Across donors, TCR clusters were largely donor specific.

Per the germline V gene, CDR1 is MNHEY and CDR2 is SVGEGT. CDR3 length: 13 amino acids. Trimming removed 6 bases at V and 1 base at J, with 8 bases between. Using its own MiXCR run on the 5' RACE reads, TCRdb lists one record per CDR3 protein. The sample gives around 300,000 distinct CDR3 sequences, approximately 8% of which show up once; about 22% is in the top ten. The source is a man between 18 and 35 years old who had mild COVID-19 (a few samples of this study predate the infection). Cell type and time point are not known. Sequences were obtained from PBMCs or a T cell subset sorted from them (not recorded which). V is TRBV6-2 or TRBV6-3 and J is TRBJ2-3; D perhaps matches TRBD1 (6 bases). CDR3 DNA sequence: TGTGCCAGCAGAGCAGGGGGCACAGATACGCAGTATTTT. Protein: CASRAGGTDTQYF.